This T cell receptor (beta chain) emerged from a study of T cells in Graves' hyperthyroidism and ophthalmopathy. The wider study: Blood was drawn when the patient was first diagnosed and still untreated. Study-wide results and limits: In the blood, most expanded thyroid clonotypes above 0.001 appeared as well.

Amplification of TCR beta CDR3 regions was performed using RNA transcripts as template. HTBI primers were the set used in a first-round RT-PCR of the TCR CDR3. Using its own MiXCR run on the multiplex PCR reads, TCRdb lists one record per CDR3 protein. The sample contains hundreds of thousands of distinct CDR3 sequences, about 17% of which appear only once. Clinical symptoms, serum thyroxine, TRAb, thyroid ultrasound and orbital computed tomography established diagnosis. The PBMCs were sourced from fresh peripheral blood (approximately 9 ml). The CDR3 is made up of 16 amino acids. Trimming removed 1 base at V and 8 bases at J, with 15 bases between. CDR1 is MNHNS, CDR2 SASEGT, per germline. Of note for this clonotype: Its antigen is as yet unknown.

Sequenced sample: blood. The rearrangement links TRBV6-1 to TRBJ1-6; no firm D call. This TCR was recovered from a woman in her 50s with Graves' hyperthyroidism that later progressed to Graves' ophthalmopathy. The CDR3 sequence is CASSEGPYREDSPLHF. The CDR3 coding sequence is TGTGCCAGCAGTGAAGGTCCATATCGCGAGGATTCACCCCTCCACTTT.